This TCR beta chain appears in the sequencing data of a study of blood T cell repertoires in COVID-19. Study overall: COVID-19 samples collected from the United States, Italy and Spain covered acute and convalescent phases.

Generated by immunoSEQ multiplex PCR, the TCRdb table keeps only in-frame clones and is missing some. The profile shows 85,000 to 120,000 clones, 70% to 80% of them singletons. The source is a human donor with acute or convalescent COVID-19. The donor label of this sample is uncertain. The sequenced sample consisted of peripheral blood.

CDR3 DNA sequence: TGTGCCAGCAAGGAAAGGACAGCCGAAGAGACCCAGTACTTC. Translation gives CASKERTAEETQYF. The chain carries TRBV2 and TRBJ2-5, with D possibly TRBD1 on 6 matching bases. Trimming stripped 7 bases from V and 3 bases from J, with 15 bases between. Germline loops: CDR1 SNHLY, CDR2 FYNNEI. This CDR3 is built from 14 residues.